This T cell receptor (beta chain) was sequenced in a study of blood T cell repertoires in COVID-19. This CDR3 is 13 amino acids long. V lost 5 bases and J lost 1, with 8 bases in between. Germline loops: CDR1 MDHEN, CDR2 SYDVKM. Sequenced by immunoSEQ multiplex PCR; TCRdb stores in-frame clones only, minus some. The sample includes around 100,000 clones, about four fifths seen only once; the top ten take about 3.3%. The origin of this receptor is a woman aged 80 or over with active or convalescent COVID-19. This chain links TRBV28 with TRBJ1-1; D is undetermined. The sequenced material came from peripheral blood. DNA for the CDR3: TGTGCCAGCAGTCGTACACAGAACACTGAAGCTTTCTTT. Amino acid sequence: CASSRTQNTEAFF.